These 10 T cell receptor beta chains were sequenced from one sample in a study of cytomegalovirus exposure and HLA in healthy donors. Use of 60 Vbeta and 13 Jbeta primers characterized the PCR. Sequenced by immunoSEQ multiplex PCR; TCRdb stores in-frame clones only, minus some. The table records a few hundred thousand clones, 85% to 90% of them present only once. Material: PBMCs. These receptors all stem from a woman aged 18-29 years in good health and CMV-seronegative.

J is TRBJ2-3 and V is TRBV5-6, with D tentatively TRBD1 (6 bases). V was cut by 2 bases and J by 1 base, with 11 bases left in between. There are 15 residues in the CDR3. Germline V CDR1 and CDR2: SGHDT, YYEEEE. The CDR3 bases are TGTGCCAGCAGCTTTTTTCGGACAGGCACAGATACGCAGTATTTT. Translating it yields CASSFFRTGTDTQYF.

The chain recombines TRBV6-1 with TRBJ1-3; D may be TRBD1 (6 bases). The CDR3 sequence is 15 residues long. The germline V gene has CDR1 MNHNS and CDR2 SASEGT. V was cut by 6 bases and J by 0 bases, with 12 bases left in between. CDR3 bases: TGTGCCAGCAGGACTACAGGGACCTCTGGAAACACCATATATTTT. It is translated as CASRTTGTSGNTIYF.

V and J are TRBV2 and TRBJ1-5, with 10 bases aligning to TRBD1. CDR3 length: 16 amino acids. The V gene's germline CDR1 is SNHLY and CDR2 FYNNEI. V was pared by 5 bases and J by 4 bases, with 8 bases of the junction left unmatched. In DNA, the CDR3 is TGTGCCAGCAGTCCTTTTTGGACAGGGGGGAATCAGCCCCAGCATTTT. Its translation is CASSPFWTGGNQPQHF.

V is TRBV10-2 and J is TRBJ2-7; a weak D match, TRBD1 (5 bases). The V and J ends lost 7 bases and 3 bases respectively, with 13 bases between them. Germline V gene sequence: CDR1 WSHSY, CDR2 SAAADI. This CDR3 spans 13 amino acids. The CDR3 loop reads CASTRGTGYEQYF. The CDR3 DNA is TGCGCCAGCACCCGAGGTACAGGCTACGAGCAGTACTTC.

The CDR3 coding sequence is TGCGCCAGCCACGTCGGGACAGGGGTCCTAAGCGAGCAGTTCTTC. This sequence encodes CASHVGTGVLSEQFF. This sequence joins TRBV5-1 and TRBJ2-1, with 10 nucleotides matching TRBD1. From germline, CDR1 is SGHRS and CDR2 YFSETQ. With 7 bases clipped from V and 10 bases from J, the junction kept 14 bases outside the gene matches. CDR3 size: 15 residues.

The chain employs TRBV11-2 and TRBJ2-7; D is possibly TRBD2 (6 bases). V lost 5 bases to trimming and J lost 4 bases, with 18 bases between them. Germline assignment: CDR1 SGHAT and CDR2 FQNNGV. The CDR3 spans 15 residues. DNA of the CDR3: TGTGCCAGCAGCGCCGATCCCGGGGGTTCATACGAGCAGTACTTC. This encodes CASSADPGGSYEQYF.

This clone was seen just once. V usage is TRBV11-3 and J usage is TRBJ2-1; the match to TRBD2 covers 11 bases. V lost 2 bases and J lost 4; bases outside the gene matches: 1. The CDR3 spans 15 residues. Looked up from germline, CDR1 is SGHNT and CDR2 is YENEEA. The CDR3 region is CASSLTSGGYNEQFF. The CDR3 DNA is TGTGCCAGCAGCTTAACTAGCGGGGGTTACAATGAGCAGTTCTTC.

The rearrangement joins TRBV29-1 to TRBJ2-7, with D perhaps TRBD2 (6 bases). CDR3 length: 14 residues. Trimming took off 5 bases at V and 4 bases at J, with 18 bases between the two ends. CDR1 is SQVTM, CDR2 ANQGSEA, per germline. This CDR3 is CSVSSEVGLYEQYF. DNA for the CDR3: TGCAGCGTTTCGAGCGAAGTTGGACTATACGAGCAGTACTTC.

This clone has just one count. V is TRBV27 and J is TRBJ2-5; 7 bases are shared with TRBD2. Germline-derived CDR1 and CDR2 are MNHEY and SMNVEV (reference sequence). V gave up 6 bases and J gave up 5 bases; unmatched junction bases: 9. The CDR3 sequence is 14 residues long. CDR3 nucleotides: TGTGCCAGCAGCCGTTTGGACGGGGGGGAGACCCAGTACTTC. Translated, it gives CASSRLDGGETQYF.

The chain employs TRBV27 and TRBJ1-1; D uncertain. Germline V gene data show CDR1 as MNHEY and CDR2 as SMNVEV (reference sequence). Trimming took off 4 bases at V and 0 bases at J, with 6 bases between the two ends. CDR3 length: 13 residues. The CDR3 here is CASSYYMNTEAFF. The CDR3 DNA reads TGTGCCAGCAGTTACTATATGAACACTGAAGCTTTCTTT.